These 8 T cell receptor beta chains share one sample of origin, sequenced in a study of cytomegalovirus exposure and HLA in healthy donors. PCR involved 60 Vbeta and 13 Jbeta primers. Generated by immunoSEQ multiplex PCR, the TCRdb table keeps only in-frame clones and is missing some. The profile shows about 170,000 clones, approximately 72% of them singletons. Sequencing was performed on PBMCs. These receptors were obtained from a human donor in good health.

The chain is built from TRBV18 and TRBJ2-7; tentative D call: TRBD1 (6 bases). The germline V gene encodes CDR1 KGHSH and CDR2 LQKENI. With 3 bases removed from V and 5 bases from J, the gap between germline ends came to 17 bases. CDR3 length equals 15 residues. The CDR3 spells CASSPLTGIFNEQYF. Here the CDR3 DNA reads TGTGCCAGCTCACCCTTAACAGGGATCTTCAACGAGCAGTACTTC.

This clone was counted between two and nine times. The chain carries TRBV2 and TRBJ2-7; weak D call: TRBD1 (6 bases). Per the germline V gene, CDR1 is SNHLY and CDR2 is FYNNEI. The CDR3 consists of 14 residues. V lost 6 bases and J 4 bases, leaving 16 bases between the germline ends. The CDR3, as DNA: TGTGCCAGCAGGGTGGGACAACCTGCATACGAGCAGTACTTC. Encoded protein: CASRVGQPAYEQYF.

V and J are TRBV6-5 and TRBJ1-2, with a tentative D call TRBD1 (5 bases). The CDR3 consists of 13 residues. CDR1 is MNHEY, CDR2 SVGAGI, per germline. V shed 6 bases and J shed 6 bases, with 14 bases lying between them. CDR3 sequence (DNA): TGTGCCAGCAGCCGCTCCGGGGGGAATGGCTACACCTTC. Residues: CASSRSGGNGYTF.

V usage is TRBV30 and J usage is TRBJ1-2; D is uncertain. The CDR3 spans 13 residues. In germline, CDR1 is GTSNPN, CDR2 SVGIG (reference sequence). The ends were cut back, 0 bases at V and 4 bases at J, with 9 bases in the middle. CDR3: CAWSVASLYGYTF. The CDR3 coding sequence is TGTGCCTGGAGTGTAGCTTCCCTCTATGGCTACACCTTC.

This clone was found once. This sequence joins TRBV4-1 and TRBJ1-6; D is unresolved. This CDR3 is built from 17 residues. V lost 0 bases, J lost 9 bases, and 18 bases lay in between. From germline, CDR1 is MGHRA and CDR2 YSYEKL. The CDR3 DNA reads as TGCGCCAGCAGCCAAGATGGGAGTGTCACTCGGTCTTCACCCCTCCACTTT. Residues: CASSQDGSVTRSSPLHF.

The CDR3 DNA reads as TGTGCCAGCAGCTACGGGACTAGCGGGGGGCGGTCCGGGGAGCTGTTTTTT. Encoded protein: CASSYGTSGGRSGELFF. The rearrangement joins TRBV11-3 to TRBJ2-2; 15 bases line up with TRBD2. V gave up 4 bases and J gave up 6 bases; unmatched junction bases: 6. CDR1 is SGHNT and CDR2 is YENEEA in the germline V gene. The CDR3 is 17 amino acids. The whole variable domain, remainder taken from reference TRBV11-3 and TRBJ2-2, is EAGVVQSPRYKIIEKKQPVAFWCNPISGHNTLYWYLQNLGQGPELLIRYENEEAVDDSQLPKDRFSAERLKGVDSTLKIQPAELGDSAVYLCASSYGTSGGRSGELFFGEGSRLTVL.

As DNA, the CDR3 is TGTGCCAGCAGCCACGCGACAGGGGGGAATGAAAAACTGTTTTTT. Its protein is CASSHATGGNEKLFF. V is TRBV13 and J is TRBJ1-4, with 9 positions matching TRBD1. This CDR3 contains 15 residues. J was trimmed by 5 bases and V by 5 bases; bases with no gene match: 6. Germline CDR1 PRHDT, CDR2 FYEKMQ (reference sequence).

This chain uses TRBV5-5 with TRBJ2-7; 7 bases align to TRBD1. Trimming took 4 bases from V and 0 from J; bases not matched to a gene: 7. Germline assignment: CDR1 SGHKS and CDR2 YYEKEE (reference sequence). This CDR3 has 15 residues. In nucleotides, the CDR3 is TGTGCCAGCAGCCCTCTGACAGGGAGCTCCTACGAGCAGTACTTC. Its protein is CASSPLTGSSYEQYF. Variable domain in full (rest from reference TRBV5-5 and TRBJ2-7): DAGVTQSPTHLIKTRGQQVTLRCSPISGHKSVSWYQQVLGQGPQFIFQYYEKEERGRGNFPDRFSARQFPNYSSELNVNALLLGDSALYLCASSPLTGSSYEQYFGPGTRLTVT.